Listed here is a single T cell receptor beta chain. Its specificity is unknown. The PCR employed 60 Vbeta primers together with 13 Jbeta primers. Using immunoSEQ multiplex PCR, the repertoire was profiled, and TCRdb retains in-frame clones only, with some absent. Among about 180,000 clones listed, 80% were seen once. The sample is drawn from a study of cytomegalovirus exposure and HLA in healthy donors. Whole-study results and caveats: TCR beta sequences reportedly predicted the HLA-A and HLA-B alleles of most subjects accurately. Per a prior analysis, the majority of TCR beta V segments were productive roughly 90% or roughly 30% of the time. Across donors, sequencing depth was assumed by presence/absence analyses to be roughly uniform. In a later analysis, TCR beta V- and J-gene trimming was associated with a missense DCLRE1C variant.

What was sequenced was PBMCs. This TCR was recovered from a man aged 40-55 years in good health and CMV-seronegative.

CDR3 coding DNA: TGTGCCAGCAGTCCCCGAAACTCAGGACAGGGTGGCGGCTACACCTTC. Protein: CASSPRNSGQGGGYTF. This chain uses TRBV27 with TRBJ1-2, with 8 bases lining up with TRBD1. V lost 5 bases and J lost 8; bases outside the gene matches: 16. The CDR3 runs 16 residues. Germline V gene lookup returns CDR1 MNHEY and CDR2 SMNVEV (reference sequence).